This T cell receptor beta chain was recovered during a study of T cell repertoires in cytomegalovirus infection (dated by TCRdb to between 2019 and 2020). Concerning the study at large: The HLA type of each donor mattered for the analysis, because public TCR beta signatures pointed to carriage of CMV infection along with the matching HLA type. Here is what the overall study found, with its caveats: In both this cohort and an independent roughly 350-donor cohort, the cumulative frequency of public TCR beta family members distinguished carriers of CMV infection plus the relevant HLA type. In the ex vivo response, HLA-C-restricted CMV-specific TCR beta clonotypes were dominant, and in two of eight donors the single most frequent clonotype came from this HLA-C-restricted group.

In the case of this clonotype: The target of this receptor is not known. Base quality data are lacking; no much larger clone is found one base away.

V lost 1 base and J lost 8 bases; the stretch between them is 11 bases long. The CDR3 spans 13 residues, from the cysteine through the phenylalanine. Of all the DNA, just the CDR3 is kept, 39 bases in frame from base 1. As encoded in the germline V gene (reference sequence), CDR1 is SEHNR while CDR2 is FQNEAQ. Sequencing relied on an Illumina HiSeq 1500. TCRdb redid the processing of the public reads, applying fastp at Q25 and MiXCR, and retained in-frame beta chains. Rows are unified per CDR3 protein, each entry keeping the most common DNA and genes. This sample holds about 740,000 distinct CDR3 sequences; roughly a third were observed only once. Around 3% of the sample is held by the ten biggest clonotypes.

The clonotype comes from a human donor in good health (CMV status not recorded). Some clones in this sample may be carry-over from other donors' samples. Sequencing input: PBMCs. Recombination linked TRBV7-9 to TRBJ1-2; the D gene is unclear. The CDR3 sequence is CASSLERMGGYTF. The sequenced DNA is TGTGCCAGCAGCTTAGAGAGGATGGGGGGCTACACCTTC.